The present entry profiles one T cell receptor (beta chain) with its context. Antigen specificity is unknown. This sample is drawn from a study of cytomegalovirus exposure and HLA in healthy donors. Per the germline V gene, CDR1 is SGHDT and CDR2 is YYEEEE. Losses at the gene ends were 3 bases for V and 4 bases for J; bases not matched to a gene: 1. This CDR3 has 12 amino acids. Study observations and caveats: Reportedly, TCR beta sequences accurately predicted HLA-A and HLA-B alleles in most subjects. V- and J-gene trimming of TCR beta was linked (in a later analysis) to a missense DCLRE1C variant. DRB1 showed the most TCR associations and HLA-C the fewest in a later analysis, as rates varied by HLA locus.

Researchers ran the PCR with 60 Vbeta and 13 Jbeta primers. Sequenced by immunoSEQ multiplex PCR; TCRdb stores in-frame clones only, minus some. The repertoire holds about 160,000 clones, with 75% to 85% as singletons. The origin of this receptor is a man in his forties or fifties in good health and CMV-seropositive. This sequence joins TRBV5-6 and TRBJ2-7; 7 bases agree with TRBD1. Specimen: PBMCs. CDR3 DNA: TGTGCCAGCAGCTCGACAGGGTACGAGCAGTACGTC. This translates into CASSSTGYEQYV.